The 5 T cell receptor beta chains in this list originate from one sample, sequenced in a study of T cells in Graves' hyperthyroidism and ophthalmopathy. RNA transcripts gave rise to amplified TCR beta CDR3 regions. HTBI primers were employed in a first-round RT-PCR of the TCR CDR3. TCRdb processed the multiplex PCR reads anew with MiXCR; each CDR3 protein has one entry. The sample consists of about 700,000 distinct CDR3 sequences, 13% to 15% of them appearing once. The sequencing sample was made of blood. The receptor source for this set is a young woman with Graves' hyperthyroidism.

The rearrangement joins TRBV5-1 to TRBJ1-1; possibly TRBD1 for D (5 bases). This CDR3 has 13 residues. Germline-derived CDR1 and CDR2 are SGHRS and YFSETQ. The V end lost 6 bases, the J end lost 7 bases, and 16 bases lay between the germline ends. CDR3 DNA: TGCGCCAGCACCGACCTTGGGGGATTTGAAGCTTTCTTT. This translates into CASTDLGGFEAFF. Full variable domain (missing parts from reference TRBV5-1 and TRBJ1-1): KAGVTQTPRYLIKTRGQQVTLSCSPISGHRSVSWYQQTPGQGLQFLFEYFSETQRNKGNFPGRFSGRQFSNSRSEMNVSTLELGDSALYLCASTDLGGFEAFFGQGTRLTVV.

CDR3 in amino acids: CASSQEMADSGNTIYF. The CDR3 DNA sequence: TGTGCCAGCAGCCAAGAGATGGCCGACTCTGGAAACACCATATATTTT. The chain is built from TRBV4-2 and TRBJ1-3; D unresolved. V lost 0 bases, J lost 0 bases, and 9 bases lay in between. There are 16 residues in the CDR3. CDR1 is LGHNA and CDR2 is YNFKEQ in the germline V gene.

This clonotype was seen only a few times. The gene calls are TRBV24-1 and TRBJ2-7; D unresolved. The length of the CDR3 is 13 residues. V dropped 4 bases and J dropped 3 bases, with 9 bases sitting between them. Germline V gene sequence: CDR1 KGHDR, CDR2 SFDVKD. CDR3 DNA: TGTGCCACCAGTGAAGGCACCGGCTACGAGCAGTACTTC. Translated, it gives CATSEGTGYEQYF.

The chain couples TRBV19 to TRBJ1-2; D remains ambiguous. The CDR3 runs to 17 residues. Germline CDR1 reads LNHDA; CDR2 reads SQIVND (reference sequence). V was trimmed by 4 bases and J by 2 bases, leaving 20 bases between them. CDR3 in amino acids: CASSREGNWDGNYGYTF. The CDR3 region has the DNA TGTGCCAGTAGTAGGGAAGGGAACTGGGATGGGAACTATGGCTACACCTTC. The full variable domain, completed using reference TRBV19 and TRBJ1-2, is DGGITQSPKYLFRKEGQNVTLSCEQNLNHDAMYWYRQDPGQGLRLIYYSQIVNDFQKGDIAEGYSVSREKKESFPLTVTSAQKNPTAFYLCASSREGNWDGNYGYTFGSGTRLTVV.

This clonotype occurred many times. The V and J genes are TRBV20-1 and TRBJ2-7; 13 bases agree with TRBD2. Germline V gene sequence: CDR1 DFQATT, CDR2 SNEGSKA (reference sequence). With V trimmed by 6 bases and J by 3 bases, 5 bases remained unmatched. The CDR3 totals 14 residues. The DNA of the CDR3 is TGCAGTGCAACGACTAGCGGGAGGAACTACGAGCAGTACTTC. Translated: CSATTSGRNYEQYF.